This T cell receptor beta chain was observed in a study of tumor-infiltrating lymphocytes in oesophageal squamous cell carcinoma. TCRdb re-derived calls from the PCR reads in MiXCR, one entry per CDR3 protein. Among 9,500 to 11,000 distinct CDR3 sequences listed, over 50% were seen once. The length of the CDR3 is 15 residues. V was shortened by 6 bases and J by 1 base, with 16 bases between the two germline ends. Germline loops: CDR1 DFQATT, CDR2 SNEGSKA (reference sequence). This clonotype was seen ten or more times. Sequencing was done on a sample of esophageal tumor tissue. The source is a male donor with esophageal squamous cell carcinoma. V gene TRBV20-1 combines with J gene TRBJ1-5; weak D call: TRBD1 (5 bases). The CDR3 nucleotides are TGCAGTGCAGCCCCTGTCCGACAGAGCAATCAGCCCCAGCATTTT. It encodes CSAAPVRQSNQPQHF.